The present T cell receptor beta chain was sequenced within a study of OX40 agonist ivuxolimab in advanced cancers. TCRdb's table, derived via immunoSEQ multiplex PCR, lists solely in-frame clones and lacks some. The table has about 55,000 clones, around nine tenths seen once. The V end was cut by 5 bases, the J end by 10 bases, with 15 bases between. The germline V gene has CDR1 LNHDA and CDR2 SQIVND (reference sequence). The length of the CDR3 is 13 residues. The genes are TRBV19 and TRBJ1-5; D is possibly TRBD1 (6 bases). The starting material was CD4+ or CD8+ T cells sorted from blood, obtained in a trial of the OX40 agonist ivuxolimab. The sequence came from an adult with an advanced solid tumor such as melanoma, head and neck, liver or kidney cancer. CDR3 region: CASSETTGRPQHF. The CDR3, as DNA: TGTGCCAGTAGTGAGACAACAGGGCGCCCCCAGCATTTT.